This TCR beta chain was sequenced for a study of blood T cell repertoires in COVID-19. At the level of the study: The cDNA or gDNA used as material had been derived from T cells, B-cell-depleted T cells, or PBMCs.

Libraries were prepared by immunoSEQ multiplex PCR; TCRdb keeps only in-frame clonotypes and omits some of them. The data show fewer than 300,000 clones, more than 70% seen once. The CDR3 length is 14 residues. The germline V gene encodes CDR1 GTSNPN and CDR2 SVGIG (reference sequence). V was clipped by 5 bases and J by 0 bases, with 10 bases between them. The sample taken for sequencing was peripheral blood. This rearrangement joins TRBV30 to TRBJ1-4, with D possibly being TRBD1 (5 bases). This clonotype was obtained from a woman younger than 30 with acute or convalescent COVID-19. Written as DNA, the CDR3 is TGTGCCTGGGGCAGGGACTCAACTAATGAAAAACTGTTTTTT. This translates into CAWGRDSTNEKLFF.